These 27 T cell receptor beta chains were all obtained from the same sample, sequenced in a study of beta chain features in type 1 diabetes. Whole-study results and caveats: Among all four CD4+ subsets, Type 1 diabetes patients had TCRB CDR3s that were moderately but significantly shorter.

Expressed TCRB transcripts were sequenced, since all the RNA that had been isolated was reverse transcribed. Sequencing used immunoSEQ multiplex PCR; TCRdb keeps in-frame clones, though not all of them. The sample yields under 250,000 clones, about 14% seen once. The antigens these receptors bind are not known. Sequenced input: naive CD4+ T cells from blood. All receptors come from a man aged 25 to 45 with type 1 diabetes.

The chain has TRBV11-2 and TRBJ1-6; a weak D match, TRBD1 (6 bases). Germline-derived CDR1 and CDR2 are SGHAT and FQNNGV. Between the trimmed V and J ends, which lost 0 bases and 11 bases, there was a span of 14 bases. CDR3 size: 15 residues. The CDR3 is CASSLEGRGITPLHF. In nucleotides, the CDR3 is TGTGCCAGCAGCTTAGAGGGCAGGGGTATCACACCCCTCCACTTT.

The chain links TRBV6-5 to TRBJ2-7, with 8 nucleotides matching TRBD1. Germline lookup yields CDR1 MNHEY and CDR2 SVGAGI. The V gene end was trimmed by 6 bases and the J gene end by 2 bases; junction bases not matched to a gene: 3. This CDR3 spans 13 amino acids. The CDR3 DNA follows: TGTGCCAGCAGCCGACAGGGGACCTACGAGCAGTACTTC. Amino acid sequence: CASSRQGTYEQYF.

This clone was observed a handful of times. The sample carries other DNA sequences with the same CDR3. The rearrangement uses TRBV2 and TRBJ2-5, with D perhaps matching TRBD2 (5 bases). V was pared by 6 bases and J by 5 bases, with 10 bases between. Per the germline V gene, CDR1 is SNHLY and CDR2 is FYNNEI. The CDR3 extends over 12 amino acids. CDR3 DNA sequence: TGTGCCAGCAGAGATCGAGGGGAGACCCAGTACTTC. Translated, it gives CASRDRGETQYF.

In DNA form, the CDR3 reads TGTGCCAGCAGACCGGTGGCCAAAAACATTCAGTACTTC. This codes for CASRPVAKNIQYF. The chain carries TRBV27 and TRBJ2-4; D is uncertain. Trimming pared 6 bases from V and 1 base from J, leaving 7 bases between. Germline assignment: CDR1 MNHEY and CDR2 SMNVEV (reference sequence). This CDR3 contains 13 residues.

This chain joins TRBV18 and TRBJ1-3; D unclear. Germline CDR1 reads KGHSH; CDR2 reads LQKENI. This CDR3 contains 17 residues. V dropped 3 bases and J dropped 2 bases, with 17 bases sitting between them. The CDR3 loop is CASSPGADLKPGNTIYF. The DNA of the CDR3 is TGTGCCAGCTCACCGGGCGCAGATTTAAAGCCTGGAAACACCATATATTTT.

The sample holds a few counts of this clone. J is TRBJ1-1 and V is TRBV9, with 10 bases matching TRBD1. The CDR3 is 15 amino acids. CDR1 and CDR2 from the germline V gene are SGDLS and YYNGEE. Trimming removed 3 bases from V and 5 bases from J; junction bases left unmatched: 7. The CDR3 DNA reads TGTGCCAGCAGCGGGCAGGACAGGGGGAGAACTGAAGCTTTCTTT. Amino acid sequence: CASSGQDRGRTEAFF.

This clone has more than one count but fewer than ten. CDR3 nucleotide sequence: TGTGCCAGCAGCCCTGAAGGACAGAAGAACACTGAAGCTTTCTTT. Translating it yields CASSPEGQKNTEAFF. V gene TRBV11-3 combines with J gene TRBJ1-1; possible D gene TRBD1, 6 bases. V was cut by 5 bases and J by 1 base, with 14 bases left in between. The CDR3 length is 15 residues. The germline gives CDR1 SGHNT, CDR2 YENEEA.

V is TRBV29-1 and J is TRBJ1-5; tentatively, D is TRBD1 (5 bases). Germline V gives CDR1 SQVTM, CDR2 ANQGSEA. Deletions cut 4 bases from V and 0 bases from J, with 10 bases between. There are 14 residues in the CDR3. CDR3: CSVGRGDSNQPQHF. The CDR3, as DNA: TGCAGCGTTGGACGGGGGGATAGCAATCAGCCCCAGCATTTT. Complete variable domain (other parts from reference TRBV29-1 and TRBJ1-5): SAVISQKPSRDICQRGTSLTIQCQVDSQVTMMFWYRQQPGQSLTLIATANQGSEATYESGFVIDKFPISRPNLTFSTLTVSNMSPEDSSIYLCSVGRGDSNQPQHFGDGTRLSIL.

This clone was recorded a few times. The V call is TRBV6-5, the J call TRBJ2-1; D is possibly TRBD2 (6 bases). The germline gives CDR1 MNHEY, CDR2 SVGAGI. This CDR3 has 12 amino acids. With 6 bases removed from V and 10 bases from J, the gap between germline ends came to 13 bases. The CDR3 nucleotides read TGTGCCAGCAGGGATTCTAGCGAAGAGCAGTTCTTC. Its protein product is CASRDSSEEQFF.

This chain uses TRBV6-1 with TRBJ2-1; the D is unclear. Per the germline V gene, CDR1 is MNHNS and CDR2 is SASEGT. The CDR3 loop spans 12 amino acids. V was trimmed by 6 bases and J by 9 bases, leaving 12 bases between them. The CDR3 sequence is CASSDRVTEQFF. Here the CDR3 DNA reads TGTGCCAGCAGCGACCGGGTAACTGAGCAGTTCTTC.

This clone was detected only a few times. The sample contains more than one DNA sequence encoding this CDR3. The V and J genes are TRBV5-1 and TRBJ2-5; TRBD1 matches at 7 bases. This CDR3 contains 14 residues. Germline trimming cut 4 bases from V and 2 bases from J; bases unmatched to any gene: 5. Germline V lookup: CDR1 SGHRS, CDR2 YFSETQ. CDR3 protein: CASSLGTAQETQYF. Written as DNA, the CDR3 is TGCGCCAGCAGCCTGGGGACAGCTCAAGAGACCCAGTACTTC.

This sequence joins TRBV6-1 and TRBJ2-3; D may be TRBD2 (5 bases). The CDR3 has 16 residues. Germline V CDR1 and CDR2: MNHNS, SASEGT. V gave up 3 bases and J gave up 5 bases, with 18 bases separating them. CDR3 sequence reads: CASSEPPGGRRDTQYF. The CDR3 nucleotides read TGTGCCAGCAGTGAGCCACCCGGAGGAAGGAGAGATACGCAGTATTTT.

This clone has a handful of counts. The chain couples TRBV5-1 to TRBJ2-3, with 11 bases lining up with TRBD2. After removal of 4 bases from V and 6 bases from J, the junction contained 7 bases not matched to a gene. CDR3 length: 15 amino acids. Looked up from germline, CDR1 is SGHRS and CDR2 is YFSETQ. The CDR3 nucleotides are TGCGCCAGCAGCCAATTAGCGGGGGGGCCTGATACGCAGTATTTT. Protein sequence: CASSQLAGGPDTQYF.

The CDR3, as DNA: TGCGCCCTCTCTTACCGGGACAGGAGCCAAGAGACCCAGTACTTC. Its translation: CALSYRDRSQETQYF. V usage is TRBV10-1 and J usage is TRBJ2-5, with 8 bases fitting TRBD1. Trimming at V came to 11 bases and at J to 1 base, leaving 12 bases not matched to a gene. Germline CDR1 and CDR2: WNHNN and SYGVQD (reference sequence). The CDR3 is 15 residues long.

This clone occurred a few times. The chain couples TRBV9 to TRBJ2-7; a possible D gene is TRBD2 (6 bases). CDR1 is SGDLS and CDR2 is YYNGEE in the germline V gene. The CDR3 extends over 15 amino acids. V lost 4 bases and J lost 1, with 15 bases in between. CDR3 amino acids: CASSPREGGSYEQYF. CDR3 DNA: TGTGCCAGCAGCCCACGGGAAGGAGGGTCCTACGAGCAGTACTTC. Full variable domain (remainder filled in from reference TRBV9 and TRBJ2-7): DSGVTQTPKHLITATGQRVTLRCSPRSGDLSVYWYQQSLDQGLQFLIQYYNGEERAKGNILERFSAQQFPDLHSELNLSSLELGDSALYFCASSPREGGSYEQYFGPGTRLTVT.

This clone was picked up a small number of times. This sequence joins TRBV6-1 and TRBJ1-5; no clear D gene. V shed 4 bases and J shed 7 bases, with 8 bases lying between them. This CDR3 contains 12 residues. Per germline, CDR1 MNHNS and CDR2 SASEGT. The CDR3 bases are TGTGCCAGCAGTGTAACGGGGCAGCCCCAGCATTTT. It yields the protein CASSVTGQPQHF.

This clone was seen more than once but under ten times. This chain connects TRBV6-5 to TRBJ1-5; D is possibly TRBD1 (6 bases). Looked up from germline, CDR1 is MNHEY and CDR2 is SVGAGI. Trimming left V 10 bases short and J 2 bases short, with 18 bases between. The CDR3 totals 15 residues. CDR3 in amino acids: CATKSGGLGNQPQHF. CDR3 nucleotides: TGTGCCACCAAAAGCGGGGGGCTTGGCAATCAGCCCCAGCATTTT.

The V and J genes are TRBV2 and TRBJ2-5; D is ambiguous. Germline V gene lookup returns CDR1 SNHLY and CDR2 FYNNEI. CDR3 length: 13 amino acids. The V and J ends lost 11 bases and 5 bases respectively, with 18 bases between them. CDR3 sequence (DNA): TGTGCCCTTACCCCGGGTCCCGGGGAGACCCAGTACTTC. This gives the protein CALTPGPGETQYF.

This clone was picked up a small number of times. The chain combines TRBV6-6 with TRBJ2-7, with TRBD2 matching over 11 bases. The CDR3 is 15 residues long. Germline V lookup: CDR1 MNHNY, CDR2 SVGAGI (reference sequence). V was pared by 6 bases and J by 1 base, with 5 bases of the junction left unmatched. This CDR3 reads CASSPGTSGSYEQYF. The DNA of the CDR3 is TGTGCCAGCAGCCCCGGGACTAGCGGATCCTACGAGCAGTACTTC.

This clone was recorded a few times. The chain combines TRBV5-6 with TRBJ2-6; 8 nucleotides agree with TRBD1. The CDR3 covers 17 residues. Germline trimming cut 0 bases from V and 8 bases from J; bases unmatched to any gene: 10. CDR1 SGHDT and CDR2 YYEEEE come from the germline V gene. CDR3: CASSLGTGPLQSNVLTF. The CDR3, as DNA: TGTGCCAGCAGCTTGGGGACAGGGCCCTTACAGTCCAACGTCCTGACTTTC.

This clone was seen only a few times. The chain has TRBV5-1 and TRBJ2-7, with 7 bases matching TRBD2. Germline CDR1 and CDR2: SGHRS and YFSETQ. The ends lost 3 bases at V and 1 base at J; junction bases unmatched: 4. CDR3 length: 14 amino acids. The CDR3 sequence: CASSSGAGSYEQYF. Here the CDR3 DNA reads TGCGCCAGCAGCTCTGGAGCGGGGTCCTACGAGCAGTACTTC.

This clone was picked up a small number of times. The chain couples TRBV30 to TRBJ1-2, with a possible D match to TRBD1 (6 bases). CDR3 length: 16 amino acids. Looked up from germline, CDR1 is GTSNPN and CDR2 is SVGIG (reference sequence). Trimming shortened V by 4 bases and J by 1 base, and 19 bases separated the two germline ends. CDR3 sequence reads: CAWTGATASDNYGYTF. CDR3 in DNA: TGTGCCTGGACAGGGGCTACCGCGAGCGATAACTATGGCTACACCTTC.

The sample holds a few counts of this clone. The chain joins TRBV6-5 to TRBJ1-1; no reliable D call. Trimming cost V 0 bases and J 0 bases, with 8 bases left between them. CDR3 length: 15 residues. Germline CDR1 reads MNHEY; CDR2 reads SVGAGI. CDR3 residues: CASSYSGRLNTEAFF. CDR3 DNA sequence: TGTGCCAGCAGTTACTCAGGCAGGTTGAACACTGAAGCTTTCTTT.

The CDR3 DNA sequence: TGTGCCAGCAGTTCGCTTAAGAGCGCGCGGCTGATCACAGATACGCAGTATTTT. This sequence encodes CASSSLKSARLITDTQYF. The V gene is TRBV27, the J gene TRBJ2-3; no firm D call. Trimming pared 4 bases from V and 2 bases from J, leaving 22 bases between. This CDR3 spans 18 amino acids. Germline values: CDR1 MNHEY, CDR2 SMNVEV (reference sequence).

The CDR3 protein is CASSLVGSGAREQYF. CDR3 DNA sequence: TGCGCCAGCAGCTTAGTCGGGAGTGGGGCGCGCGAGCAGTACTTC. This sequence joins TRBV5-1 and TRBJ2-7, with D possibly TRBD2 on 6 matching bases. The germline V and J ends were trimmed by 2 bases and 6 bases, with 18 bases remaining between them. The CDR3 consists of 15 residues. Germline loops: CDR1 SGHRS, CDR2 YFSETQ.

Only a few counts were recorded for this clone. The genes are TRBV19 and TRBJ2-1, with 10 bases that match TRBD2. This CDR3 comprises 15 residues. After removal of 3 bases from V and 6 bases from J, the junction contained 5 bases not matched to a gene. In germline, CDR1 is LNHDA, CDR2 SQIVND (reference sequence). This CDR3 reads CASSILAGVRNEQFF. In DNA form, the CDR3 reads TGTGCCAGTAGTATTCTAGCGGGAGTCCGCAATGAGCAGTTCTTC.

V is TRBV30 and J is TRBJ2-3, with D possibly TRBD2 on 6 matching bases. The CDR3 consists of 12 residues. Germline assignment: CDR1 GTSNPN and CDR2 SVGIG (reference sequence). V lost 5 bases to trimming and J lost 5 bases, with 11 bases between them. In DNA form, the CDR3 reads TGTGCCTGGCGGAGGGTGGGAGATACGCAGTATTTT. This gives the protein CAWRRVGDTQYF.